This TCR beta chain appears in the sequencing data of a study of T cell clones after liver transplantation. Looking at the study overall: Without induction therapy, subjects received standard immunosuppression until 12-24 months post-transplant.

Germline V CDR1 and CDR2: SNHLY, FYNNEI. This CDR3 has 13 amino acids. With V trimmed by 6 bases and J by 3 bases, 2 bases remained unmatched. The method was immunoSEQ multiplex PCR; TCRdb's version includes in-frame clones alone and lacks a portion of them. The repertoire holds more than 95,000 clones, with roughly four fifths as singletons. The receptor's source is a human patient who received a liver transplant. Part of the T cell pool may stem from the graft donor. The rearrangement uses TRBV2 and TRBJ2-7; 10 bases are a match to TRBD1. The sequencing used CD4+ T cells from blood, collected approximately 50 months after liver transplant. The DNA for the CDR3 is TGTGCCAGCAGAGACAGGGGGCTCTACGAGCAGTACTTC. Residues: CASRDRGLYEQYF.